A single sample gave rise to the 20 T cell receptor beta chains below, sequenced in a study of shared clonotypes between healthy human individuals (dated by TCRdb to about 2020). The library was generated by the immunoSEQ multiplex PCR assay. TCRdb stores this immuneACCESS table with in-frame sequences only. Part of the clones is absent; in the studies checked, under half of the shortfall reflects unresolved V genes, and no reason is known for the rest. The sample profile shows about 2.3 million clones; approximately 93% of them were found once. The ten largest clonotypes hold 0.3% to 0.4% of the sample. Input material: naive CD4+ T cells from PBMCs. The cell subset or site label for this specimen denotes: CD45RA+ positively selected. The receptors were sampled from a young man in good health. Some clones in this sample may be carry-over from other donors' samples.

The genes are TRBV7-2 and TRBJ2-2, with a tentative D call TRBD2 (6 bases). The ends were cut back, 4 bases at V and 5 bases at J, with 17 bases in the middle. The germline CDR1 and CDR2 sequences are SGHTA and FQGNSA. The CDR3 covers 16 residues. This CDR3 is CASSSAGLARTGELFF. CDR3 DNA: TGTGCCAGCAGCTCAGCGGGCCTAGCGAGGACCGGGGAGCTGTTTTTT.

The chain employs TRBV19 and TRBJ1-5; D is perhaps TRBD1 (5 bases). V lost 5 bases and J 2 bases, leaving 16 bases between the germline ends. There are 16 residues in the CDR3. Germline CDR1 reads LNHDA; CDR2 reads SQIVND (reference sequence). The CDR3 is CASSDVGAPGNQPQHF. CDR3 nucleotides: TGTGCCAGTAGTGACGTCGGGGCTCCTGGCAATCAGCCCCAGCATTTT.

This chain links TRBV4-1 with TRBJ2-2, with 7 bases lining up with TRBD1. The CDR3 totals 15 residues. The V and J ends lost 3 bases and 4 bases, in that order; junction bases with no gene match: 5. CDR1 is MGHRA and CDR2 is YSYEKL in the germline V gene. The CDR3 DNA reads as TGCGCCAGCAGCCACCTGGGACAGTTCACCGGGGAGCTGTTTTTT. Its protein is CASSHLGQFTGELFF.

This clone was seen just once. This chain uses TRBV9 with TRBJ2-7; no firm D call. V was pared by 0 bases and J by 5 bases, with 12 bases between. CDR3 length equals 14 residues. CDR1 is SGDLS, CDR2 YYNGEE, per germline. The CDR3 nucleotides are TGTGCCAGCAGCGTAGGCCCCATGACCCACGAGCAGTACTTC. It yields the protein CASSVGPMTHEQYF.

V is TRBV11-3 and J is TRBJ2-7, with D perhaps TRBD1 or TRBD2 (7 bases each). The length of the CDR3 is 13 residues. Germline V gene lookup returns CDR1 SGHNT and CDR2 YENEEA. V was clipped by 4 bases and J by 7 bases, with 14 bases between them. The CDR3 sequence is CASSSGGEREQYF. Written as DNA, the CDR3 is TGTGCCAGCAGCTCAGGGGGGGAACGGGAGCAGTACTTC.

V usage is TRBV9 and J usage is TRBJ1-2; perhaps TRBD1 as D (5 bases). Germline CDR1 and CDR2: SGDLS and YYNGEE. The CDR3 loop spans 13 amino acids. The V end lost 4 bases, the J end lost 5 bases, and 12 bases lay between the germline ends. In nucleotides, the CDR3 is TGTGCCAGCAGCCCGGGACTCGTATATGGCTACACCTTC. As protein: CASSPGLVYGYTF.

The genes are TRBV18 and TRBJ2-1; 7 bases map to TRBD2. V gave up 3 bases and J gave up 2 bases; unmatched junction bases: 10. This CDR3 contains 17 residues. Germline V gene sequence: CDR1 KGHSH, CDR2 LQKENI. DNA for the CDR3: TGTGCCAGCTCACCGAAATCTAGCGGCTTCGCCTACAATGAGCAGTTCTTC. Encoded protein: CASSPKSSGFAYNEQFF.

The rearrangement links TRBV28 to TRBJ2-4, with D tentatively TRBD1 or TRBD2 (5 bases each). Trimming stripped 2 bases from V and 11 bases from J, with 10 bases between. Looked up from germline, CDR1 is MDHEN and CDR2 is SYDVKM. This CDR3 contains 12 residues. The CDR3 coding sequence is TGTGCCAGCAGTTTAGGGGGATATTTTCAGTACTTC. It yields the protein CASSLGGYFQYF.

This chain links TRBV28 with TRBJ2-5; no clear D. Germline-derived CDR1 and CDR2 are MDHEN and SYDVKM. CDR3 length: 12 amino acids. The V end was cut by 6 bases, the J end by 2 bases, with 7 bases between. The CDR3 loop reads CASRFRQETQYF. CDR3 in DNA: TGTGCCAGCAGGTTTCGTCAAGAGACCCAGTACTTC.

The CDR3 sequence is CASSQLAGVGIEQFF. The DNA of the CDR3 is TGTGCCAGCAGCCAACTAGCGGGAGTTGGGATTGAGCAGTTCTTC. This chain joins TRBV6-4 and TRBJ2-1; TRBD2 matches 11 bases. Germline V CDR1 and CDR2: MRHNA, SNTAGT. The CDR3 extends over 15 amino acids. The V and J ends lost 6 bases and 9 bases, in that order; junction bases with no gene match: 10.

The chain recombines TRBV28 with TRBJ1-5; TRBD1 might be the D (6 bases). This CDR3 contains 15 residues. Trimming took off 6 bases at V and 7 bases at J, with 19 bases between the two ends. Germline CDR1 reads MDHEN; CDR2 reads SYDVKM. This CDR3 is CASSPRTAREQPQHF. CDR3 sequence (DNA): TGTGCCAGCAGCCCACGGACAGCCCGGGAGCAGCCCCAGCATTTT.

On this clone itself: This CDR3 is also generated by other DNA sequences in the sample. V gene TRBV19 combines with J gene TRBJ2-3; D ambiguous. This CDR3 has 12 amino acids. The V end lost 4 bases, the J end lost 3 bases, and 5 bases lay between the germline ends. The germline V gene has CDR1 LNHDA and CDR2 SQIVND (reference sequence). This chain's CDR3 is CASSSRTDTQYF. For the CDR3, the DNA is TGTGCCAGTAGTAGCCGGACAGATACGCAGTATTTT.

The chain employs TRBV7-3 and TRBJ1-1; D not certain. CDR1 is SGHTA and CDR2 is FQGTGA in the germline V gene. The CDR3 has 15 residues. With 2 bases removed from V and 0 bases from J, the gap between germline ends came to 10 bases. Here the CDR3 reads CASSLVPAMNTEAFF. CDR3 coding DNA: TGTGCCAGCAGCTTAGTTCCAGCGATGAACACTGAAGCTTTCTTT. Full variable domain (rest looked up from reference TRBV7-3 and TRBJ1-1): GAGVSQTPSNKVTEKGKYVELRCDPISGHTALYWYRQSLGQGPEFLIYFQGTGAADDSGLPNDRFFAVRPEGSVSTLKIQRTERGDSAVYLCASSLVPAMNTEAFFGQGTRLTVV.

This CDR3 is CASSSGSTTYEQYF. The DNA for the CDR3 is TGTGCCAGCAGTAGCGGGAGCACCACCTACGAGCAGTACTTC. V gene TRBV28 combines with J gene TRBJ2-7; the match to TRBD2 covers 8 bases. V trimming: 5 bases; J trimming: 2 bases; junction bases outside the gene matches: 5. Germline CDR1 and CDR2: MDHEN and SYDVKM. The CDR3 consists of 14 residues.

This clone was observed once. V gene TRBV11-2 combines with J gene TRBJ2-3; D is perhaps TRBD1 (5 bases). This CDR3 comprises 16 residues. Germline CDR1 and CDR2: SGHAT and FQNNGV. The ends were cut back, 1 base at V and 0 bases at J, with 11 bases in the middle. CDR3 DNA sequence: TGTGCCAGCAGCTTAGTAGGGGTTTTCAGCACAGATACGCAGTATTTT. It codes for CASSLVGVFSTDTQYF.

The chain recombines TRBV5-1 with TRBJ1-5; D might be TRBD1 (5 bases). Germline loops: CDR1 SGHRS, CDR2 YFSETQ. V dropped 2 bases and J dropped 6 bases, with 15 bases sitting between them. This CDR3 is 15 amino acids long. This CDR3 reads CASSFGTHPSQPQHF. For the CDR3, the DNA is TGCGCCAGCAGCTTTGGGACTCACCCTAGTCAGCCCCAGCATTTT.

This sequence joins TRBV5-4 and TRBJ2-1; 8 bases are a match to TRBD1. CDR3 length equals 13 residues. Germline V gene lookup returns CDR1 SGHNT and CDR2 YYREEE (reference sequence). V gave up 4 bases and J gave up 7 bases; unmatched junction bases: 4. The CDR3 bases are TGTGCCAGCAGCAACCGGGACAGGAATGAGCAGTTCTTC. Its translation is CASSNRDRNEQFF.

The chain joins TRBV4-1 to TRBJ2-3; a weak D match, TRBD1 (6 bases). V was clipped by 5 bases and J by 2 bases, with 20 bases between them. From germline, CDR1 is MGHRA and CDR2 YSYEKL. This CDR3 has 17 residues. This chain's CDR3 is CASSTLRTEPLTDTQYF. The DNA for the CDR3 is TGCGCCAGCAGCACACTTAGGACAGAACCCCTCACAGATACGCAGTATTTT.

This chain uses TRBV27 with TRBJ2-7; 9 nucleotides align to TRBD2. There are 15 residues in the CDR3. V lost 6 bases and J lost 0; bases outside the gene matches: 6. Germline V lookup: CDR1 MNHEY, CDR2 SMNVEV (reference sequence). The CDR3 DNA reads TGTGCCAGCAGGTCACTAGCGGGCACCTCCTACGAGCAGTACTTC. It encodes CASRSLAGTSYEQYF.

Concerning this clone: Other DNA sequences in this specimen translate into the identical CDR3. The rearrangement joins TRBV7-2 to TRBJ2-3, with 14 positions matching TRBD2. The germline gives CDR1 SGHTA, CDR2 FQGNSA. V shed 4 bases and J 2 bases; nucleotides not matched to a gene: 2. This CDR3 spans 16 amino acids. CDR3 coding DNA: TGTGCCAGCAGCTCGGGACTAGCGGGGGCCACAGATACGCAGTATTTT. Its translation is CASSSGLAGATDTQYF.